This T cell receptor (beta chain) was captured by sequencing in a study of T cells in Graves' hyperthyroidism and ophthalmopathy. General study findings and limits: For ophthalmopathy, model prediction preceded onset by a median 6.5 months. Most clonotypes that expanded in the thyroid above 0.001 also showed up in blood.

Isolation of PBMCs was performed on 10 ml fresh peripheral blood. The sample holds a few counts of this clonotype. Its target is not known. The CDR3 has 17 residues. V trimming: 3 bases; J trimming: 4 bases; junction bases outside the gene matches: 13. The V gene's germline CDR1 is MNHEY and CDR2 SMNVEV (reference sequence). TCR beta CDR3 region amplification was performed from RNA transcripts. Using the HTBI primer set, a first-round RT-PCR was run on the TCR CDR3. TCRdb re-analysed the multiplex PCR reads in MiXCR, keeping a single row per CDR3 protein. Of a few hundred thousand distinct CDR3 sequences listed, around a sixth are singletons.

The chain recombines TRBV27 with TRBJ1-1; 8 nucleotides match TRBD1. The receptor was derived from a young man with Graves' ophthalmopathy. The source material was blood. The CDR3, as DNA: TGTGCCAGCAGTTTTGAGGGACAGGTAGGTTTGGGCACTGAAGCTTTCTTT. Protein: CASSFEGQVGLGTEAFF.